This T cell receptor beta chain originates from a study of cytomegalovirus exposure and HLA in healthy donors. Study-wide context: The roughly 130 validation repertoires used the same platform as the 650 to 850 first-cohort repertoires (as reported by a later analysis). Overall study findings and caveats: The classifier was said to identify cytomegalovirus status with high specificity and sensitivity. Researchers counted around 160 TCR beta chains as cytomegalovirus-associated.

The donors were in the approximately 120-subject validation cohort; that cohort was separate from the roughly 700-subject first cohort. The germline CDR1 and CDR2 sequences are SGDLS and YYNGEE. V was cut by 1 base and J by 5 bases, with 12 bases left in between. The CDR3 has 14 residues. Produced via immunoSEQ multiplex PCR; TCRdb's table is partial and in-frame only. In the table there are approximately 170,000 clones, approximately 88% of which are singletons. About this clone itself: What it binds is not known.

The sequenced material came from PBMCs. The receptor's source is a man aged 25-45 years in good health and CMV-seropositive. The V and J genes are TRBV9 and TRBJ2-5; possibly TRBD1 for D (5 bases). CDR3 sequence: CASSVQGVRETQYF. CDR3 nucleotide sequence: TGTGCCAGCAGCGTACAAGGGGTGCGGGAGACCCAGTACTTC.